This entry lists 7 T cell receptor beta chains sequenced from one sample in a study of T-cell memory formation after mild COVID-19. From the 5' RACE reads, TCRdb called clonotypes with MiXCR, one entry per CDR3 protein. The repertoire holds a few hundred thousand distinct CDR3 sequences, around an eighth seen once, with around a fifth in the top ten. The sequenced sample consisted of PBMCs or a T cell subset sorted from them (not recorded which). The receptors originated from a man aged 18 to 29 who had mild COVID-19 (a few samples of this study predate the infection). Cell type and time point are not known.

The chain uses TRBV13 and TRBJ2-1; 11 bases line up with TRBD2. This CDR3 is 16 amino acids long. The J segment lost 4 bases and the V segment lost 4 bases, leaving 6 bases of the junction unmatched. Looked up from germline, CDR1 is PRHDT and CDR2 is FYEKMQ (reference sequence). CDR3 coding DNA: TGTGCCAGCAGCTCTAGCGGGGGGTCTGGTTACAATGAGCAGTTCTTC. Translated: CASSSSGGSGYNEQFF. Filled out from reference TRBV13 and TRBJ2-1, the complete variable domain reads AAGVIQSPRHLIKEKRETATLKCYPIPRHDTVYWYQQGPGQDPQFLISFYEKMQSDKGSIPDRFSAQQFSDYHSELNMSSLELGDSALYFCASSSSGGSGYNEQFFGPGTRLTVL.

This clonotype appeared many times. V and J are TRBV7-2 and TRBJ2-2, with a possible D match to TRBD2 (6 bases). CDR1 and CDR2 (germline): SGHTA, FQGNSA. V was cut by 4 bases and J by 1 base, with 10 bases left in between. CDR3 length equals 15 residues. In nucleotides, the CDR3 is TGTGCCAGCAGCTGGGACTCCCGGAACACCGGGGAGCTGTTTTTT. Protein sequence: CASSWDSRNTGELFF. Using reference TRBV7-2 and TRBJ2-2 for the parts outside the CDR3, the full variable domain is GAGVSQSPSNKVTEKGKDVELRCDPISGHTALYWYRQSLGQGLEFLIYFQGNSAPDKSGLPSDRFSAERTGGSVSTLTIQRTQQEDSAVYLCASSWDSRNTGELFFGEGSRLTVL.

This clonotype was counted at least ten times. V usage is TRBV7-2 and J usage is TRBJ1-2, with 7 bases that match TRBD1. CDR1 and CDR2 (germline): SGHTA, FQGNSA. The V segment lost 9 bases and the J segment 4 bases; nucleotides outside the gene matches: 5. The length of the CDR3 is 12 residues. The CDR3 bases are TGTGCCAGTCAGGGGGACGGCTATGGCTACACCTTC. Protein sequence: CASQGDGYGYTF.

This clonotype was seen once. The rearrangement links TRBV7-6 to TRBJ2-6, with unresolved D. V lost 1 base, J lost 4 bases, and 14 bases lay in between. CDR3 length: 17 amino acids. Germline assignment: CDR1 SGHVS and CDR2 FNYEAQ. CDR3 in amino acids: CASSLEAYPAGANVLTF. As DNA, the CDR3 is TGTGCCAGCAGCTTAGAGGCTTACCCGGCGGGGGCCAACGTCCTGACTTTC.

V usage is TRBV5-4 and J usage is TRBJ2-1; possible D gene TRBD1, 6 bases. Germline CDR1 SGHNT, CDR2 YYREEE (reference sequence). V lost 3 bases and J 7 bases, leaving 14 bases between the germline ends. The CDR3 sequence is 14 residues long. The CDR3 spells CASSSVDSRNEQFF. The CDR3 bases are TGTGCCAGCAGCTCGGTGGACAGCCGGAATGAGCAGTTCTTC.

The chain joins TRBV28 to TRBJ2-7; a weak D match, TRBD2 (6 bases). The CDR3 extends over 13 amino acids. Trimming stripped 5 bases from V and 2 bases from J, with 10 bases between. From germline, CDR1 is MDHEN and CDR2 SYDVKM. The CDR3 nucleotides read TGTGCCAGCAGTGGGGACTTTACCTACGAGCAGTACGTC. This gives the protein CASSGDFTYEQYV.

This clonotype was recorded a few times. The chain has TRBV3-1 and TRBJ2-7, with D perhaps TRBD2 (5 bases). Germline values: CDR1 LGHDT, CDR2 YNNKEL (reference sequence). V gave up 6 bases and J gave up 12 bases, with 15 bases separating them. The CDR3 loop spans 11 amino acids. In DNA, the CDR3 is TGTGCCAGCAGACTGACTACGGTGCTGTACTTC. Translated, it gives CASRLTTVLYF.